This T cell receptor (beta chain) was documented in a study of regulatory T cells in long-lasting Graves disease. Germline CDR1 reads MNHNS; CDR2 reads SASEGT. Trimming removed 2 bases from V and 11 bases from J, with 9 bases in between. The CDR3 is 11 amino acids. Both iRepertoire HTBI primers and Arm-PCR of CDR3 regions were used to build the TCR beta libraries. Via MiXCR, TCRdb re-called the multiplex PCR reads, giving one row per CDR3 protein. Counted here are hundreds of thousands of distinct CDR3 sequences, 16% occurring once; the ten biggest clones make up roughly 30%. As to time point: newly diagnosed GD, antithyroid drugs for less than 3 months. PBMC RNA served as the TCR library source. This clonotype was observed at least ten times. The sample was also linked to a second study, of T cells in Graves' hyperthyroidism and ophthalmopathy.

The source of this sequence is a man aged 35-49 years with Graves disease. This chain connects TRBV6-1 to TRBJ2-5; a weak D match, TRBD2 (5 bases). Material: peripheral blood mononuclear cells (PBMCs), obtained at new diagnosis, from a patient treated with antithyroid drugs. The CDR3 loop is CASSERGPQYF. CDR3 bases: TGTGCCAGCAGTGAAAGAGGGCCTCAGTACTTC.